The subject of this entry is one T cell receptor (beta chain). Data came from immunoSEQ multiplex PCR; TCRdb stores just in-frame clones and leaves some out. The data contain about 59,000 clones, about 95% of them singletons. The length of the CDR3 is 15 residues. The germline V gene encodes CDR1 SNHLY and CDR2 FYNNEI. V was trimmed by 5 bases and J by 0 bases, leaving 10 bases between them. This sample was included in a study of T cell changes during pregnancy in multiple sclerosis. This sequence joins TRBV2 and TRBJ2-2, with D maybe TRBD2 (6 bases). The sequence derives from a female donor with multiple sclerosis, enrolled in a pregnancy study. The material was CD8+ T cells from peripheral blood mononuclear cells, obtained after pregnancy. Here the CDR3 DNA reads TGTGCCAGCAGTCACCCGGGGGCGAACACCGGGGAGCTGTTTTTT. Protein sequence: CASSHPGANTGELFF.